These 24 T cell receptor beta chains came from one sample sequenced in a study of radiotherapy plus CTLA-4 blockade in lung cancer (dated by TCRdb to about 2018). The library was produced with the immunoSEQ multiplex PCR assay. In its TCRdb copy, this immuneACCESS table keeps in-frame sequences only and misses some clones. Where compared with another copy, unresolved V genes explain less than half of these, and the others have no known cause. The sample table contains roughly 120,000 clones; only one count was recorded for about 80% of them. Jointly, the top ten make up around 3.3% of the sample. The source material was peripheral blood, sampled from a patient treated with radiotherapy plus ipilimumab. Every receptor here comes from a human donor with non-small cell lung cancer that progressed on radiotherapy plus ipilimumab. Some clones in this sample may be carry-over from other donors' samples.

J is TRBJ2-7 and V is TRBV5-6, with D uncertain. The germline CDR1 and CDR2 sequences are SGHDT and YYEEEE. The V gene lost 2 bases and the J gene lost 3 bases, with 15 bases spanning the gap. The CDR3 extends over 15 amino acids. Here the CDR3 reads CASSFFSARSYEQYF. Written as DNA, the CDR3 is TGTGCCAGCAGCTTTTTTTCAGCGCGTAGCTACGAGCAGTACTTC. The whole variable domain, remainder taken from reference TRBV5-6 and TRBJ2-7, is DAGVTQSPTHLIKTRGQQVTLRCSPKSGHDTVSWYQQALGQGPQFIFQYYEEEERQRGNFPDRFSGHQFPNYSSELNVNALLLGDSALYLCASSFFSARSYEQYFGPGTRLTVT.

This chain links TRBV27 with TRBJ2-1, with D perhaps matching TRBD2 (6 bases). The CDR3 is 15 amino acids. Per germline, CDR1 MNHEY and CDR2 SMNVEV (reference sequence). Trimming shortened V by 3 bases and J by 0 bases, and 9 bases separated the two germline ends. The CDR3 DNA reads as TGTGCCAGCAGTTTGGCGGGGCCCTCCTACAATGAGCAGTTCTTC. It specifies CASSLAGPSYNEQFF.

This CDR3 reads CSVAAGSFSYEQYF. The CDR3 DNA reads TGCAGCGTTGCGGCAGGATCTTTTTCCTACGAGCAGTACTTC. The genes are TRBV29-1 and TRBJ2-7; D ambiguous. Trimming removed 4 bases at V and 1 base at J, with 14 bases between. The germline CDR1 and CDR2 sequences are SQVTM and ANQGSEA. The CDR3 contains 14 residues.

This chain joins TRBV27 and TRBJ2-6, with D possibly called TRBD1 or TRBD2 (6 bases each). CDR3 size: 17 residues. Germline V gene sequence: CDR1 MNHEY, CDR2 SMNVEV (reference sequence). V was pared by 6 bases and J by 4 bases, with 19 bases between. CDR3 residues: CASSRDTGGTGANVLTF. CDR3 nucleotide sequence: TGTGCCAGCAGCCGGGACACTGGGGGGACGGGGGCCAACGTCCTGACTTTC. The whole variable domain, remainder taken from reference TRBV27 and TRBJ2-6, is EAQVTQNPRYLITVTGKKLTVTCSQNMNHEYMSWYRQDPGLGLRQIYYSMNVEVTDKGDVPEGYKVSRKEKRNFPLILESPSPNQTSLYFCASSRDTGGTGANVLTFGAGSRLTVL.

This rearrangement joins TRBV5-1 to TRBJ2-1, with TRBD1 matching over 8 bases. J gave up 6 bases and V 5 bases, and 7 bases lay outside the gene matches. The CDR3 has 14 amino acids. Per the germline V gene, CDR1 is SGHRS and CDR2 is YFSETQ. In DNA form, the CDR3 reads TGCGCCAGCAGGACAGGGGCCCCCCTCAATGAGCAGTTCTTC. Its translation: CASRTGAPLNEQFF.

The gene calls are TRBV6-5 and TRBJ1-1; D remains ambiguous. CDR1 is MNHEY, CDR2 SVGAGI, per germline. The CDR3 is 13 residues long. Trimming pared 6 bases from V and 0 bases from J, leaving 8 bases between. CDR3 DNA: TGTGCCAGCAGCGGCAACATGAACACTGAAGCTTTCTTT. Translated: CASSGNMNTEAFF.

The rearrangement links TRBV5-1 to TRBJ2-3; D remains ambiguous. Germline V gene data show CDR1 as SGHRS and CDR2 as YFSETQ. V was cut by 0 bases and J by 3 bases, with 11 bases left in between. CDR3 length: 15 residues. The CDR3 is CASSLGNIGTDTQYF. The CDR3 nucleotides read TGCGCCAGCAGCTTGGGGAATATAGGGACAGATACGCAGTATTTT. Together with reference TRBV5-1 and TRBJ2-3, the CDR3 gives the full variable domain: KAGVTQTPRYLIKTRGQQVTLSCSPISGHRSVSWYQQTPGQGLQFLFEYFSETQRNKGNFPGRFSGRQFSNSRSEMNVSTLELGDSALYLCASSLGNIGTDTQYFGPGTRLTVL.

The rearrangement links TRBV2 to TRBJ1-5; weak D call: TRBD1 (5 bases). Trimming removed 1 base from V and 0 bases from J, with 16 bases in between. Germline loops: CDR1 SNHLY, CDR2 FYNNEI. The CDR3 loop spans 18 amino acids. The CDR3 loop is CASSEGITGGYSNQPQHF. DNA of the CDR3: TGTGCCAGCAGTGAAGGAATCACCGGGGGATATAGCAATCAGCCCCAGCATTTT.

This clone has only a few counts. The V gene is TRBV4-2, the J gene TRBJ2-6; the D is unclear. Germline-derived CDR1 and CDR2 are LGHNA and YNFKEQ. V was shortened by 3 bases and J by 0 bases, with 12 bases between the two germline ends. The CDR3 length is 17 residues. The CDR3 sequence: CASSQGSYLSGANVLTF. The CDR3 DNA reads TGTGCCAGCAGCCAGGGTAGCTATCTCTCTGGGGCCAACGTCCTGACTTTC.

The rearrangement uses TRBV7-2 and TRBJ1-2; TRBD1 might be the D (6 bases). The germline V and J ends were trimmed by 0 bases and 5 bases, with 10 bases remaining between them. This CDR3 is built from 14 residues. Germline CDR1 SGHTA, CDR2 FQGNSA. The CDR3 loop reads CASSLAPGQYGYTF. In DNA, the CDR3 is TGTGCCAGCAGCTTAGCTCCGGGACAATATGGCTACACCTTC.

This sequence joins TRBV5-6 and TRBJ1-2; a weak D match, TRBD1 (5 bases). Germline V gene sequence: CDR1 SGHDT, CDR2 YYEEEE. This CDR3 spans 16 amino acids. With 2 bases removed from V and 8 bases from J, the gap between germline ends came to 22 bases. CDR3 residues: CASSLDVGDLWNGYTF. CDR3 bases: TGTGCCAGCAGCTTAGACGTGGGGGACCTTTGGAACGGCTACACCTTC.

The V call is TRBV6-5, the J call TRBJ2-1; 9 nucleotides match TRBD2. Germline V CDR1 and CDR2: MNHEY, SVGAGI. V dropped 6 bases and J dropped 8; count of bases not matched to a gene: 11. The CDR3 spans 15 residues. The CDR3 DNA reads TGTGCCAGCAGCCCTCAGGGACTAGCAAGGTATGAGCAGTTCTTC. Protein sequence: CASSPQGLARYEQFF.

This clone was found a few times. The chain couples TRBV5-1 to TRBJ2-1; D uncertain. Looked up from germline, CDR1 is SGHRS and CDR2 is YFSETQ. This CDR3 spans 15 amino acids. The V gene lost 8 bases and the J gene lost 2 bases, with 17 bases spanning the gap. The CDR3 DNA follows: TGCGCCAGTTCTACGACAAACTCGCCCTACAATGAGCAGTTCTTC. Translating gives CASSTTNSPYNEQFF. The variable domain in full, completed from reference TRBV5-1 and TRBJ2-1, reads KAGVTQTPRYLIKTRGQQVTLSCSPISGHRSVSWYQQTPGQGLQFLFEYFSETQRNKGNFPGRFSGRQFSNSRSEMNVSTLELGDSALYLCASSTTNSPYNEQFFGPGTRLTVL.

The chain employs TRBV5-1 and TRBJ2-2; 7 nucleotides match TRBD2. This CDR3 has 15 amino acids. Germline V gene lookup returns CDR1 SGHRS and CDR2 YFSETQ. Unmatched junction bases numbered 3, after V lost 0 bases and J lost 4 bases. CDR3 in DNA: TGCGCCAGCAGCTTGGAGAGCGGGGCCACCGGGGAGCTGTTTTTT. It encodes CASSLESGATGELFF.

The CDR3 nucleotides are TGTGCCAGCAGACACCAGGGGCAGTGGACAGATACGCAGTATTTT. Its translation is CASRHQGQWTDTQYF. J is TRBJ2-3 and V is TRBV2, with D possibly matching TRBD1 (6 bases). There are 15 residues in the CDR3. The germline V and J ends were trimmed by 6 bases and 3 bases, with 16 bases remaining between them. CDR1 and CDR2 from the germline V gene are SNHLY and FYNNEI.

The chain is built from TRBV10-3 and TRBJ2-1; tentative D call: TRBD2 (6 bases). Trimming pared 4 bases from V and 10 bases from J, leaving 20 bases between. This CDR3 region has 15 residues. Germline V CDR1 and CDR2: ENHRY, SYGVKD. The DNA for the CDR3 is TGTGCCATCAGTGGGCCCGGGACTCCCTACATAGAGCAGTTCTTC. Protein: CAISGPGTPYIEQFF.

This clone was counted a single time. V and J are TRBV6-1 and TRBJ2-1, with D hard to call. Germline CDR1 is MNHNS and CDR2 is SASEGT. This CDR3 contains 15 residues. V dropped 2 bases and J dropped 0 bases, with 8 bases sitting between them. The CDR3 reads CASSEIVLSYNEQFF. Written as DNA, the CDR3 is TGTGCCAGCAGTGAAATAGTACTCTCCTACAATGAGCAGTTCTTC.

The rearrangement joins TRBV21-1 to TRBJ2-7. TRBV21-1 is classified as a pseudogene. This CDR3 has 15 amino acids. CDR3 sequence reads: CASSKFIRPSYEQYF. Here the CDR3 DNA reads TGTGCCAGCAGCAAATTCATCCGGCCCTCCTACGAGCAGTACTTC.

This rearrangement joins TRBV14 to TRBJ1-1; no firm D call. The CDR3 runs 13 residues. Germline V lookup: CDR1 SGHDN, CDR2 FVKESK. Trimming left V 1 base short and J 1 base short, with 4 bases between. This CDR3 reads CASSQGGNTEAFF. CDR3 coding DNA: TGTGCCAGCAGCCAAGGGGGGAACACTGAAGCTTTCTTT.

The V call is TRBV5-4, the J call TRBJ1-2, with D tentatively TRBD1 (5 bases). V lost 4 bases and J 4 bases, leaving 11 bases between the germline ends. CDR3 length: 13 amino acids. Germline V gives CDR1 SGHNT, CDR2 YYREEE (reference sequence). CDR3 region: CASSEGSGYGYTF. CDR3 in DNA: TGTGCCAGCAGCGAGGGGTCTGGCTATGGCTACACCTTC. The full variable domain, its missing parts supplied by reference TRBV5-4 and TRBJ1-2, is ETGVTQSPTHLIKTRGQQVTLRCSSQSGHNTVSWYQQALGQGPQFIFQYYREEENGRGNFPPRFSGLQFPNYSSELNVNALELDDSALYLCASSEGSGYGYTFGSGTRLTVV.

This clone was observed a single time. The J gene is TRBJ2-5, the V gene TRBV6-5; no clear D. The CDR3 loop spans 11 amino acids. Trimming pared 3 bases from V and 10 bases from J, leaving 9 bases between. Germline values: CDR1 MNHEY, CDR2 SVGAGI. CDR3 region: CASSYGINQYF. In DNA, the CDR3 is TGTGCCAGCAGTTATGGGATAAACCAGTACTTC.

The rearrangement links TRBV7-8 to TRBJ2-7; no clear D. V dropped 1 base and J dropped 3 bases, with 7 bases sitting between them. CDR1 is SGHVS, CDR2 FQNEAQ, per germline. The CDR3 is 13 residues long. CDR3 nucleotide sequence: TGTGCCAGCAGCTTAGGTACTTTCTACGAGCAGTACTTC. Translating it yields CASSLGTFYEQYF.

This clone has just one count. The chain recombines TRBV7-2 with TRBJ2-1, with 7 bases lining up with TRBD1. The V and J ends lost 3 bases and 0 bases, in that order; junction bases with no gene match: 5. In germline, CDR1 is SGHTA, CDR2 FQGNSA. The CDR3 sequence is 16 residues long. CDR3 region: CASSFRGLSSYNEQFF. DNA of the CDR3: TGTGCCAGCAGCTTTAGGGGGCTCAGCTCCTACAATGAGCAGTTCTTC.

The rearrangement links TRBV20-1 to TRBJ1-2, with no clear D. V was clipped by 0 bases and J by 8 bases, with 7 bases between them. CDR3 length: 11 amino acids. CDR1 DFQATT and CDR2 SNEGSKA come from the germline V gene (reference sequence). The CDR3 protein is CSARDPGGYTF. DNA of the CDR3: TGCAGTGCTAGAGATCCTGGGGGCTACACCTTC.